A single sample is the source of the 16 T cell receptor beta chains below, sequenced in a study of vaccination and CD4 T cells after COVID-19. Their recognized antigens are unknown. Sample treatment: approximately 10-day PBMC culture with coronavirus spike peptide pools or control peptides (ViraFEST assay). Sequencing of the DNA from cultured CD4+ T cells was carried out with the Oncomine TCR Beta short-read assay. TCRdb re-analysed the PCR reads in MiXCR, keeping a single row per CDR3 protein. Of 10,000 to 15,000 distinct CDR3 sequences in the sample, around two thirds were seen once. The sample taken for sequencing was CD4+ T cells from blood, cultured in vitro. Every receptor here comes from a human donor who had recovered from COVID-19.

By frequency in the sample, this clonotype is large (0.1 to 1%). The genes are TRBV7-8 and TRBJ2-7, with 9 positions matching TRBD1. Trimming cost V 7 bases and J 3 bases; bases outside gene matches: 1. CDR3 size: 12 residues. Looked up from germline, CDR1 is SGHVS and CDR2 is FQNEAQ. The CDR3 region is CASTGQGYEQYF. The CDR3 bases are TGTGCCAGCACGGGACAGGGCTACGAGCAGTACTTC.

The CDR3 protein is CSVDANQETQYF. CDR3 in DNA: TGCAGCGTTGACGCGAACCAAGAGACCCAGTACTTC. V is TRBV29-1 and J is TRBJ2-5; D ambiguous. CDR3 length equals 12 residues. Per the germline V gene, CDR1 is SQVTM and CDR2 is ANQGSEA. Between the trimmed V and J ends, which lost 3 bases and 0 bases, there was a span of 5 bases.

The V gene is TRBV19, the J gene TRBJ1-1; 7 bases are a match to TRBD1. CDR1 is LNHDA, CDR2 SQIVND, per germline (reference sequence). This CDR3 contains 10 residues. V gave up 11 bases and J gave up 10 bases; unmatched junction bases: 7. DNA of the CDR3: TGTGCCTCAAAGGAGGGGGCAGCTTTCTTT. Translation: CASKEGAAFF.

The CDR3 sequence is CSAHIYRDPYNSPLHF. CDR3 nucleotide sequence: TGCAGTGCGCACATATACAGGGATCCTTATAATTCACCCCTCCACTTT. The genes are TRBV20-1 and TRBJ1-6; the D gene is possibly TRBD1 (6 bases). CDR3 length: 16 residues. Trimming removed 6 bases at V and 4 bases at J, with 19 bases between. From germline, CDR1 is DFQATT and CDR2 SNEGSKA (reference sequence).

The genes are TRBV6-1 and TRBJ2-6; no definite D call. This CDR3 has 13 residues. V was clipped by 8 bases and J by 3 bases, with 8 bases between them. The germline V gene has CDR1 MNHNS and CDR2 SASEGT. The chain's CDR3 is CASGLGGANVLTF. In nucleotides, the CDR3 is TGTGCCAGCGGGCTGGGTGGGGCCAACGTCCTGACTTTC.

The V gene is TRBV6-2 or TRBV6-3, the J gene TRBJ2-7; the match to TRBD2 covers 14 bases. Germline CDR1 reads MNHEY; CDR2 reads SVGEGT. This CDR3 has 19 amino acids. Losses at the gene ends were 5 bases for V and 2 bases for J; bases not matched to a gene: 14. In DNA form, the CDR3 reads TGTGCCAGCAGTAAACAAACCGGGACTAGCGGGAGTAAGCCCTACGAGCAGTACTTC. Its protein product is CASSKQTGTSGSKPYEQYF.

J is TRBJ1-1 and V is TRBV20-1, with D unresolved. In germline, CDR1 is DFQATT, CDR2 SNEGSKA (reference sequence). The CDR3 runs to 16 residues. The V and J ends lost 0 bases and 0 bases respectively, with 14 bases between them. Written as DNA, the CDR3 is TGCAGTGCTAGAGAACTATCTGTATGGATGAACACTGAAGCTTTCTTT. Encoded protein: CSARELSVWMNTEAFF.

The chain employs TRBV27 and TRBJ2-3; D is tentatively TRBD1 or TRBD2 (5 bases each). This CDR3 spans 20 amino acids. Trimming took 5 bases from V and 9 from J, leaving 36 bases between them. Looked up from germline, CDR1 is MNHEY and CDR2 is SMNVEV (reference sequence). The CDR3 bases are TGTGCCAGCAGTCTCGAAGCGGCCGCCAGCTCTCCGACGCCCTGGGGGACGCAGTATTTT. Its protein product is CASSLEAAASSPTPWGTQYF.

This chain connects TRBV11-3 to TRBJ2-2; 10 nucleotides agree with TRBD2. Germline trimming cut 5 bases from V and 2 bases from J; bases unmatched to any gene: 11. The germline gives CDR1 SGHNT, CDR2 YENEEA. The CDR3 covers 18 residues. The CDR3 coding sequence is TGTGCCAGCAGCCTCGAGGGGAGCGGGAGGGGAAACACCGGGGAGCTGTTTTTT. It yields the protein CASSLEGSGRGNTGELFF.

The chain couples TRBV19 to TRBJ1-1, with 7 bases matching TRBD1. CDR3 size: 13 residues. V was clipped by 10 bases and J by 1 base; unmatched bases: 6. Germline V lookup: CDR1 LNHDA, CDR2 SQIVND (reference sequence). CDR3 loop: CATRDRANTEAFF. The CDR3 nucleotides read TGTGCCACTAGGGACAGAGCGAACACTGAAGCTTTCTTT.

The chain couples TRBV19 to TRBJ1-2, with 8 bases matching TRBD1. Germline V gene lookup returns CDR1 LNHDA and CDR2 SQIVND (reference sequence). V shed 6 bases and J 5 bases; nucleotides not matched to a gene: 5. The CDR3 has 13 amino acids. The CDR3 sequence is CASRPTGEYGYTF. DNA of the CDR3: TGTGCCAGTAGACCGACAGGGGAATATGGCTACACCTTC.

The chain links TRBV9 to TRBJ1-2; no clear D gene. Per the germline V gene, CDR1 is SGDLS and CDR2 is YYNGEE. The CDR3 runs 15 residues. V lost 0 bases, J lost 10 bases, and 19 bases lay in between. The DNA for the CDR3 is TGTGCCAGCAGCGTAGTATGGAGACTAGCAAGGGACTACACCTTC. Protein product: CASSVVWRLARDYTF.

The rearrangement joins TRBV20-1 to TRBJ2-5, with 8 bases lining up with TRBD2. Trimming at V came to 5 bases and at J to 4 bases, leaving 9 bases not matched to a gene. The length of the CDR3 is 14 residues. Germline CDR1 reads DFQATT; CDR2 reads SNEGSKA (reference sequence). The CDR3 here is CSASSGGGRETQYF. CDR3 coding DNA: TGCAGTGCTTCCTCCGGGGGGGGCAGAGAGACCCAGTACTTC.

The chain has TRBV19 and TRBJ2-7, with a weak D call TRBD2 (5 bases). The V gene lost 10 bases and the J gene lost 1 base, with 17 bases spanning the gap. Germline lookup yields CDR1 LNHDA and CDR2 SQIVND (reference sequence). The length of the CDR3 is 14 residues. CDR3 region: CATRAEPTSYEQYF. The CDR3 region has the DNA TGTGCCACCCGAGCGGAACCAACTTCCTACGAGCAGTACTTC.

In DNA form, the CDR3 reads TGTGCCAGCAGCTCCCAGCGGGGACGAGGCAATGAGCAGTTCTTC. Translated, it gives CASSSQRGRGNEQFF. V usage is TRBV7-3 and J usage is TRBJ2-1, with 7 positions matching TRBD2. The CDR3 consists of 15 residues. Germline V lookup: CDR1 SGHTA, CDR2 FQGTGA. The ends lost 4 bases at V and 6 bases at J; junction bases unmatched: 9.

V gene TRBV28 combines with J gene TRBJ1-2; D ambiguous. Per germline, CDR1 MDHEN and CDR2 SYDVKM. This CDR3 is built from 13 residues. V gave up 1 base and J gave up 7 bases, with 10 bases separating them. In nucleotides, the CDR3 is TGTGCCAGCAGTTTATCTGAACAACGTGGCTACACCTTC. It specifies CASSLSEQRGYTF.